What follows are 30 T cell receptor beta chains derived from one specimen sequenced in a study of cytomegalovirus exposure and HLA in healthy donors. This PCR relied on a set of 60 Vbeta primers and 13 Jbeta primers. Assay: immunoSEQ multiplex PCR; the TCRdb copy retains only in-frame clones and omits some. Of around 240,000 clones in the sample, 82% are singletons; the top ten hold over 5%. The specimen sequenced was PBMCs. Source of these receptors: a woman in her thirties or forties in good health and CMV-seropositive.

The chain uses TRBV29-1 and TRBJ2-1, with TRBD1 matching 8 bases. This CDR3 is 13 amino acids long. J lost 8 bases, V lost 0 bases, and 3 bases had no gene match. Germline lookup yields CDR1 SQVTM and CDR2 ANQGSEA. DNA for the CDR3: TGCAGCGTTGAAGAACAGGGGGGACATGAGCAGTTCTTC. It specifies CSVEEQGGHEQFF.

The gene calls are TRBV7-2 and TRBJ1-2; 7 bases agree with TRBD1. The CDR3 consists of 13 residues. From germline, CDR1 is SGHTA and CDR2 FQGNSA. Trimming at V came to 5 bases and at J to 3 bases, leaving 3 bases not matched to a gene. In DNA form, the CDR3 reads TGTGCCAGCAGCCCAACAGGGGACTATGGCTACACCTTC. Amino acids: CASSPTGDYGYTF.

J is TRBJ1-2 and V is TRBV19; D might be TRBD1 (6 bases). Looked up from germline, CDR1 is LNHDA and CDR2 is SQIVND (reference sequence). Trimming shortened V by 6 bases and J by 5 bases, and 13 bases separated the two germline ends. The CDR3 runs to 13 residues. CDR3 DNA sequence: TGTGCCAGTAGAAACAGGGATGCGTATGGCTACACCTTC. Translated, it gives CASRNRDAYGYTF.

The chain joins TRBV7-9 to TRBJ1-2; 12 bases line up with TRBD1. Germline V gives CDR1 SEHNR, CDR2 FQNEAQ (reference sequence). The CDR3 sequence is 13 residues long. The CDR3 sequence: CSTNRDRGLGYTF. In DNA form, the CDR3 reads TGTTCCACTAACCGGGACAGGGGGCTTGGCTACACCTTC.

The rearrangement links TRBV2 to TRBJ1-2, with a possible D match to TRBD1 (5 bases). V lost 1 base, J lost 0 bases, and 12 bases lay in between. The CDR3 loop spans 16 amino acids. Germline CDR1 reads SNHLY; CDR2 reads FYNNEI. CDR3 nucleotides: TGTGCCAGCAGTGAAGAAACAGGCTATGCTAACTATGGCTACACCTTC. Protein product: CASSEETGYANYGYTF.

The rearrangement uses TRBV5-4 and TRBJ2-1; D is perhaps TRBD2 (5 bases). CDR3 length equals 15 residues. V lost 2 bases, J lost 3 bases, and 12 bases lay in between. Per germline, CDR1 SGHNT and CDR2 YYREEE (reference sequence). This chain's CDR3 is CASSLRTQVYNEQFF. DNA of the CDR3: TGTGCCAGCAGCTTAAGGACTCAAGTCTACAATGAGCAGTTCTTC.

The genes are TRBV5-1 and TRBJ2-2; TRBD2 agrees at 9 bases. Germline lookup yields CDR1 SGHRS and CDR2 YFSETQ. J gave up 4 bases and V 3 bases, and 7 bases lay outside the gene matches. This CDR3 is 16 amino acids long. The CDR3 sequence is CASSSRGGAGTGELFF. The CDR3 DNA follows: TGCGCCAGCAGCTCGCGGGGGGGCGCGGGCACCGGGGAGCTGTTTTTT.

This clone was seen only once. The chain recombines TRBV4-3 with TRBJ1-4; 8 bases are shared with TRBD1. V lost 1 base, J lost 10 bases, and 5 bases stayed unmatched. The CDR3 is 14 residues long. The germline CDR1 and CDR2 sequences are LGHNA and YSLEER. The CDR3 spells CASSQGQGAGKLFF. The DNA for the CDR3 is TGCGCCAGCAGCCAAGGGCAGGGGGCGGGAAAACTGTTTTTT.

The J gene is TRBJ2-1, the V gene TRBV15; 9 nucleotides match TRBD2. Germline CDR1 and CDR2: LNHNV and YYDKDF (reference sequence). The CDR3 has 16 amino acids. The V and J ends lost 0 bases and 6 bases, in that order; junction bases with no gene match: 6. CDR3 coding DNA: TGTGCCACCAGCAGAGATCGCGGGAGGGCCGGCAATGAGCAGTTCTTC. It translates to CATSRDRGRAGNEQFF.

The chain links TRBV27 to TRBJ1-5, with 9 bases matching TRBD1. Per germline, CDR1 MNHEY and CDR2 SMNVEV (reference sequence). Trimming cost V 2 bases and J 9 bases; bases outside gene matches: 11. CDR3 length: 16 amino acids. In DNA form, the CDR3 reads TGTGCCAGCAGTTTAGGGACAGGGAGCTCCGGATCGCCCCAGCATTTT. Protein: CASSLGTGSSGSPQHF.

The chain couples TRBV15 to TRBJ1-6, with TRBD1 as a possible D gene (6 bases). The CDR3 length is 15 residues. Germline V gives CDR1 LNHNV, CDR2 YYDKDF (reference sequence). Trimming left V 1 base short and J 8 bases short, with 12 bases between. The CDR3 DNA is TGTGCCACCAGCAGAGTTTTGGGGGCCGATTCACCCCTCCACTTT. Its protein product is CATSRVLGADSPLHF.

The V gene is TRBV7-9, the J gene TRBJ2-1; 7 bases agree with TRBD2. The J segment lost 7 bases and the V segment lost 3 bases, leaving 9 bases of the junction unmatched. The CDR3 loop spans 15 amino acids. CDR1 is SEHNR and CDR2 is FQNEAQ in the germline V gene (reference sequence). The CDR3: CASSFEGGPRNEQFF. In DNA form, the CDR3 reads TGTGCCAGCAGCTTCGAGGGAGGGCCGCGGAATGAGCAGTTCTTC.

Points on this clone: The sample carries other DNA sequences with the same CDR3. V is TRBV21-1 and J is TRBJ1-4. TRBV21-1 is deemed a pseudogene. The CDR3 consists of 12 residues. CDR3 sequence reads: CASSARVKKLFF. CDR3 nucleotides: TGTGCCAGCAGCGCCCGAGTGAAAAAACTGTTTTTT.

The chain recombines TRBV18 with TRBJ1-1; no clear D gene. This CDR3 spans 14 amino acids. Trimming left V 5 bases short and J 1 base short, with 11 bases between. Germline V CDR1 and CDR2: KGHSH, LQKENI. The CDR3 nucleotides are TGTGCCAGCTCATTCTCCGAGGGGAACACTGAAGCTTTCTTT. It yields the protein CASSFSEGNTEAFF.

This chain joins TRBV5-6 and TRBJ1-1; a weak D match, TRBD1 (6 bases). CDR3 size: 12 residues. CDR1 and CDR2 (germline): SGHDT, YYEEEE. With 2 bases removed from V and 7 bases from J, the gap between germline ends came to 9 bases. The CDR3 DNA reads as TGTGCCAGCAGCTTAGGGACATTTGAAGCTTTCTTT. Protein: CASSLGTFEAFF.

The gene calls are TRBV7-3 and TRBJ1-1, with D possibly TRBD1 on 5 matching bases. The V gene's germline CDR1 is SGHTA and CDR2 FQGTGA. V was clipped by 5 bases and J by 4 bases, with 20 bases between them. The CDR3 extends over 16 amino acids. DNA of the CDR3: TGTGCCAGCAGCCCAGGTGGTGGGGGAGGGTTCACTGAAGCTTTCTTT. This sequence encodes CASSPGGGGGFTEAFF.

This clone has a handful of counts. The chain combines TRBV7-2 with TRBJ2-7; 8 bases agree with TRBD2. Per germline, CDR1 SGHTA and CDR2 FQGNSA. The CDR3 runs to 15 residues. V shed 3 bases and J 7 bases; nucleotides not matched to a gene: 11. CDR3 residues: CASSFAGRVNLEQYF. The CDR3, as DNA: TGTGCCAGCAGCTTCGCCGGGAGGGTTAACCTGGAGCAGTACTTC.

This rearrangement joins TRBV6-6 to TRBJ2-5; perhaps TRBD2 as D (5 bases). This CDR3 has 16 residues. Trimming took off 3 bases at V and 7 bases at J, with 21 bases between the two ends. Germline CDR1 reads MNHNY; CDR2 reads SVGAGI (reference sequence). The CDR3 loop is CASSYLRPSREGTQYF. The CDR3 coding sequence is TGTGCCAGCAGTTATTTACGTCCGTCACGCGAGGGGACCCAGTACTTC.

This clone was seen repeatedly, ten times or more. This chain uses TRBV7-9 with TRBJ2-2; 7 bases line up with TRBD2. The CDR3 has 16 amino acids. The ends lost 3 bases at V and 0 bases at J; junction bases unmatched: 4. CDR1 and CDR2 (germline): SEHNR, FQNEAQ (reference sequence). The CDR3 sequence is CASSFRAGANTGELFF. In DNA, the CDR3 is TGTGCCAGCAGCTTTAGGGCGGGAGCGAACACCGGGGAGCTGTTTTTT.

This chain links TRBV6-6 with TRBJ1-5, with TRBD1 as a possible D gene (6 bases). Looked up from germline, CDR1 is MNHNY and CDR2 is SVGAGI (reference sequence). The CDR3 is 15 amino acids. Between the trimmed V and J ends, which lost 2 bases and 7 bases, there was a span of 15 bases. The CDR3 loop is CASSYLTGRGQPQHF. For the CDR3, the DNA is TGTGCCAGCAGTTACCTGACAGGACGGGGACAGCCCCAGCATTTT.

Written as DNA, the CDR3 is TGTGCCAGTAGCGAGGGGACAGGGTTTTGGGAGACCCAGTACTTC. This sequence encodes CASSEGTGFWETQYF. The chain carries TRBV19 and TRBJ2-5, with TRBD1 matching 9 bases. Germline CDR1 reads LNHDA; CDR2 reads SQIVND (reference sequence). The CDR3 totals 15 residues. V trimming: 6 bases; J trimming: 5 bases; junction bases outside the gene matches: 10.

The chain recombines TRBV19 with TRBJ1-5, with D unclear. The CDR3 sequence is 14 residues long. Germline V CDR1 and CDR2: LNHDA, SQIVND (reference sequence). Trimming cost V 2 bases and J 4 bases, with 9 bases left between them. The CDR3 sequence: CASSISTENQPQHF. CDR3 coding DNA: TGTGCCAGTAGTATATCGACGGAGAATCAGCCCCAGCATTTT.

This clone was seen a handful of times. J is TRBJ2-7 and V is TRBV7-9; 11 nucleotides line up with TRBD2. The V segment lost 5 bases and the J segment 2 bases; nucleotides outside the gene matches: 5. This CDR3 spans 15 amino acids. The germline V gene has CDR1 SEHNR and CDR2 FQNEAQ (reference sequence). The CDR3 sequence: CASSLTSGVAYEQYF. The CDR3 DNA reads TGTGCCAGCAGCCTGACTAGCGGGGTTGCCTACGAGCAGTACTTC.

This chain connects TRBV5-1 to TRBJ1-2, with TRBD1 matching 8 bases. The CDR3 contains 14 residues. Germline V gene lookup returns CDR1 SGHRS and CDR2 YFSETQ. Trimming cost V 4 bases and J 7 bases; bases outside gene matches: 9. The CDR3 sequence is CASSRAGGEIGYTF. DNA for the CDR3: TGCGCCAGCAGCCGAGCAGGGGGCGAGATTGGCTACACCTTC.

The V and J genes are TRBV2 and TRBJ2-1; 12 bases align to TRBD2. V shed 6 bases and J 3 bases; nucleotides not matched to a gene: 6. Germline loops: CDR1 SNHLY, CDR2 FYNNEI. This CDR3 region has 16 residues. CDR3 sequence: CASRVPGLAGYNEQFF. Here the CDR3 DNA reads TGTGCCAGCAGGGTCCCGGGACTAGCGGGCTACAATGAGCAGTTCTTC.

The J gene is TRBJ2-7, the V gene TRBV10-2, with TRBD2 matching 10 bases. The length of the CDR3 is 15 residues. V trimming: 3 bases; J trimming: 10 bases; junction bases outside the gene matches: 12. Germline assignment: CDR1 WSHSY and CDR2 SAAADI. CDR3 in amino acids: CASSDLGLADPRQYF. The CDR3 DNA reads TGCGCCAGCAGTGATTTAGGACTAGCGGACCCTCGTCAGTACTTC.

The chain joins TRBV30 to TRBJ2-1; the match to TRBD2 covers 9 bases. The CDR3 has 17 residues. The V and J ends lost 0 bases and 10 bases, in that order; junction bases with no gene match: 16. Germline V gene sequence: CDR1 GTSNPN, CDR2 SVGIG (reference sequence). The CDR3 protein is CAWSVLALAGEAGEQFF. DNA for the CDR3: TGTGCCTGGAGTGTATTGGCCTTAGCGGGGGAGGCGGGCGAGCAGTTCTTC.

The gene calls are TRBV4-3 and TRBJ1-2; 7 positions match TRBD1. The CDR3 consists of 17 residues. Per the germline V gene, CDR1 is LGHNA and CDR2 is YSLEER. The trim removed 1 base at V and 0 bases at J, leaving 8 bases unmatched. The CDR3 loop is CASSQVAGGSSNYGYTF. Written as DNA, the CDR3 is TGCGCCAGCAGCCAAGTGGCAGGGGGTTCTTCTAACTATGGCTACACCTTC.

On this clone: One junction end disagrees with the germline gene, perhaps due to a read error. J is TRBJ2-7 and V is TRBV7-9; 7 bases line up with TRBD2. Germline CDR1 and CDR2: SEHNR and FQNEAQ (reference sequence). This CDR3 has 13 residues. The CDR3 coding sequence is TGTTCCAGCAGCTTAGGGGAGGGAAACGAGCAGTACTTC. As protein: CSSSLGEGNEQYF.

J is TRBJ2-6 and V is TRBV29-1; 9 bases map to TRBD1. The germline V gene encodes CDR1 SQVTM and CDR2 ANQGSEA. Trimming at V came to 4 bases and at J to 2 bases, leaving 6 bases not matched to a gene. The CDR3 sequence is 16 residues long. CDR3 bases: TGCAGCGTTGCTTCTACAGGGGGCGCTGGGGCCAACGTCCTGACTTTC. As protein: CSVASTGGAGANVLTF.